The 31 T cell receptor beta chains listed next were all sequenced from one sample in a study of OX40 agonist ivuxolimab in advanced cancers. The table came from immunoSEQ multiplex PCR; TCRdb's copy has only in-frame clones and leaves some out. In the table there are about 67,000 clones, over 70% of which are singletons. The sample in question was CD4+ or CD8+ T cells sorted from blood, obtained in a trial of the OX40 agonist ivuxolimab. These receptors originate from an adult with an advanced solid tumor such as melanoma, head and neck, liver or kidney cancer.

The chain combines TRBV7-2 with TRBJ1-6, with D uncertain. Germline V gene sequence: CDR1 SGHTA, CDR2 FQGNSA. CDR3 size: 15 residues. V was shortened by 1 base and J by 1 base, with 5 bases between the two germline ends. CDR3 bases: TGTGCCAGCAGCTTAGTTATGTCCTATAATTCACCCCTCCACTTT. Its translation is CASSLVMSYNSPLHF.

The chain couples TRBV28 to TRBJ2-1, with D possibly TRBD2 on 6 matching bases. The V gene lost 5 bases and the J gene lost 13 bases, with 12 bases spanning the gap. The CDR3 is made up of 11 amino acids. From germline, CDR1 is MDHEN and CDR2 SYDVKM. For the CDR3, the DNA is TGTGCCAGCAGTACTAGCAGACATCAGTTCTTC. This codes for CASSTSRHQFF.

This sequence joins TRBV11-3 and TRBJ2-1; a weak D match, TRBD2 (6 bases). The CDR3 covers 15 residues. V was trimmed by 0 bases and J by 8 bases, leaving 14 bases between them. Per germline, CDR1 SGHNT and CDR2 YENEEA. This CDR3 is CASSLEGVVADEQFF. The DNA of the CDR3 is TGTGCCAGCAGCTTAGAGGGGGTGGTAGCGGATGAGCAGTTCTTC.

The chain's CDR3 is CASSRGAQSYGEQYF. The CDR3 DNA follows: TGTGCCAGCAGCCGAGGGGCCCAGTCGTATGGCGAGCAGTACTTC. The rearrangement uses TRBV11-1 and TRBJ2-5; D assignment may be TRBD1 or TRBD2 (5 bases each). The J call may be in error: the DNA end matches TRBJ2-7 better. The germline V gene encodes CDR1 SGHAT and CDR2 FQDESV (reference sequence). The CDR3 consists of 15 residues.

V and J are TRBV28 and TRBJ1-2; D not resolved. Deletions cut 4 bases from V and 8 bases from J, with 8 bases between. In germline, CDR1 is MDHEN, CDR2 SYDVKM. This CDR3 is 11 amino acids long. CDR3 region: CASSWGNGYTF. The DNA of the CDR3 is TGTGCCAGCAGTTGGGGAAACGGCTACACCTTC.

This clone was seen just once. The gene calls are TRBV18 and TRBJ1-2; D might be TRBD1 (5 bases). The V and J ends lost 0 bases and 4 bases respectively, with 9 bases between them. The CDR3 consists of 14 residues. The V gene's germline CDR1 is KGHSH and CDR2 LQKENI. This CDR3 is CASSPPQGTYGYTF. In DNA form, the CDR3 reads TGTGCCAGCTCACCACCCCAGGGCACCTATGGCTACACCTTC.

This clone was seen once. The chain has TRBV27 and TRBJ1-5, with D possibly matching TRBD1 (6 bases). The CDR3 has 15 residues. Germline V CDR1 and CDR2: MNHEY, SMNVEV (reference sequence). Trimming shortened V by 6 bases and J by 2 bases, and 14 bases separated the two germline ends. Here the CDR3 reads CASRQTGAGNQPQHF. CDR3 sequence (DNA): TGTGCCAGCAGACAAACGGGGGCAGGCAATCAGCCCCAGCATTTT.

The chain combines TRBV7-8 with TRBJ1-1, with D possibly TRBD1 on 5 matching bases. The CDR3 has 14 residues. The germline gives CDR1 SGHVS, CDR2 FQNEAQ. V gave up 5 bases and J gave up 5 bases, with 15 bases separating them. The CDR3 loop reads CASSTAGGATEAFF. The CDR3 DNA sequence: TGTGCCAGCAGCACCGCAGGTGGGGCTACTGAAGCTTTCTTT. The full variable domain, rest sourced from reference TRBV7-8 and TRBJ1-1, is GAGVSQSPRYKVAKRGQDVALRCDPISGHVSLFWYQQALGQGPEFLTYFQNEAQLDKSGLPSDRFFAERPEGSVSTLKIQRTQQEDSAVYLCASSTAGGATEAFFGQGTRLTVV.

The chain employs TRBV6-5 and TRBJ1-5, with D hard to call. Germline V gene sequence: CDR1 MNHEY, CDR2 SVGAGI. This CDR3 region has 13 residues. V gave up 5 bases and J gave up 4 bases, with 9 bases separating them. The CDR3 region is CASSKWTNQPQHF. CDR3 nucleotides: TGTGCCAGCAGTAAATGGACTAATCAGCCCCAGCATTTT.

This chain uses TRBV28 with TRBJ2-7; 13 nucleotides agree with TRBD2. J gave up 6 bases and V 2 bases, and 7 bases lay outside the gene matches. CDR3 size: 16 residues. Per the germline V gene, CDR1 is MDHEN and CDR2 is SYDVKM. In DNA, the CDR3 is TGTGCCAGCAGTTTAACTAGCGGGAGGGCCGGTGGCGAGCAGTACTTC. Translation gives CASSLTSGRAGGEQYF.

This clone was counted between two and nine times. This rearrangement joins TRBV6-1 to TRBJ2-1; TRBD1 aligns across 9 bases. The CDR3 is 15 residues long. V was clipped by 5 bases and J by 7 bases; unmatched bases: 9. Germline V gene sequence: CDR1 MNHNS, CDR2 SASEGT. The CDR3 region has the DNA TGTGCCAGCAGTCTGCACTGGACAGGGGTGAATGAGCAGTTCTTC. Its protein is CASSLHWTGVNEQFF.

The chain has TRBV6-1 and TRBJ2-7; D might be TRBD1 or TRBD2, each matching 5 bases. The CDR3 sequence is 15 residues long. Trimming removed 2 bases at V and 3 bases at J, with 14 bases between. From germline, CDR1 is MNHNS and CDR2 SASEGT. The DNA for the CDR3 is TGTGCCAGCAGTGAACGGGACGGGCCTGACTACGAGCAGTACTTC. Its protein product is CASSERDGPDYEQYF.

The chain links TRBV27 to TRBJ2-6; possible D gene TRBD1, 6 bases. The length of the CDR3 is 18 residues. Germline assignment: CDR1 MNHEY and CDR2 SMNVEV (reference sequence). Trimming stripped 3 bases from V and 3 bases from J, with 18 bases between. CDR3 sequence: CASSLQGPPSSGANVLTF. CDR3 sequence (DNA): TGTGCCAGCAGTTTGCAGGGGCCCCCTTCTAGTGGGGCCAACGTCCTGACTTTC. Supplemented by reference TRBV27 and TRBJ2-6, the full variable domain reads EAQVTQNPRYLITVTGKKLTVTCSQNMNHEYMSWYRQDPGLGLRQIYYSMNVEVTDKGDVPEGYKVSRKEKRNFPLILESPSPNQTSLYFCASSLQGPPSSGANVLTFGAGSRLTVL.

The chain links TRBV9 to TRBJ2-2, with 10 nucleotides matching TRBD2. The germline V gene has CDR1 SGDLS and CDR2 YYNGEE. This CDR3 contains 16 residues. J was trimmed by 5 bases and V by 1 base; bases with no gene match: 5. The CDR3 DNA reads as TGTGCCAGCAGCGTAAGGCAAGCGGGGGGGACCGGGGAGCTGTTTTTT. Encoded protein: CASSVRQAGGTGELFF. Using reference TRBV9 and TRBJ2-2 for the parts outside the CDR3, the full variable domain is DSGVTQTPKHLITATGQRVTLRCSPRSGDLSVYWYQQSLDQGLQFLIQYYNGEERAKGNILERFSAQQFPDLHSELNLSSLELGDSALYFCASSVRQAGGTGELFFGEGSRLTVL.

The chain employs TRBV5-6 and TRBJ1-4; maybe TRBD1 (5 bases). V gave up 4 bases and J gave up 0 bases, with 13 bases separating them. The CDR3 contains 16 residues. The germline V gene encodes CDR1 SGHDT and CDR2 YYEEEE. The CDR3 sequence is CASSPLGGATNEKLFF. For the CDR3, the DNA is TGTGCCAGCAGCCCCCTCGGGGGAGCAACTAATGAAAAACTGTTTTTT.

This clone was detected many times. The J gene is TRBJ2-2, the V gene TRBV6-1, with a possible D match to TRBD1 (5 bases). This CDR3 spans 16 amino acids. Germline assignment: CDR1 MNHNS and CDR2 SASEGT. The V end lost 1 base, the J end lost 6 bases, and 15 bases lay between the germline ends. CDR3 DNA sequence: TGTGCCAGCAGTGAAGTGCCCCAGGGTATTGCCGGGGAGCTGTTTTTT. Encoded protein: CASSEVPQGIAGELFF.

CDR3 residues: CASSTGLNQPQHF. CDR3 nucleotides: TGTGCCAGCAGTACAGGTTTGAATCAGCCCCAGCATTTT. This chain joins TRBV6-5 and TRBJ1-5; tentatively, D is TRBD1 (5 bases). From germline, CDR1 is MNHEY and CDR2 SVGAGI. V was shortened by 5 bases and J by 4 bases, with 9 bases between the two germline ends. This CDR3 contains 13 residues.

The chain couples TRBV29-1 to TRBJ1-2; D possibly corresponds to TRBD1 (5 bases). The CDR3 extends over 12 amino acids. V was trimmed by 4 bases and J by 8 bases, leaving 14 bases between them. Germline V CDR1 and CDR2: SQVTM, ANQGSEA. The CDR3 DNA sequence: TGCAGCGTTGGGTCTGACAGAGGGGGCTACACCTTC. This encodes CSVGSDRGGYTF.

This chain connects TRBV19 to TRBJ2-1; TRBD2 might be the D (6 bases). Trimming removed 6 bases from V and 0 bases from J, with 6 bases in between. CDR3 length equals 13 residues. The germline V gene encodes CDR1 LNHDA and CDR2 SQIVND (reference sequence). CDR3 in DNA: TGTGCCAGTAGCGGGAGCTCCTACAATGAGCAGTTCTTC. It is translated as CASSGSSYNEQFF.

This clone was detected a few times. The chain is built from TRBV28 and TRBJ1-1; D remains unclear. Germline V gene data show CDR1 as MDHEN and CDR2 as SYDVKM. The ends were cut back, 2 bases at V and 4 bases at J, with 8 bases in the middle. The CDR3 is 13 residues long. For the CDR3, the DNA is TGTGCCAGCAGTTTACGGCGAGGCACTGAAGCTTTCTTT. It translates to CASSLRRGTEAFF.

The chain couples TRBV13 to TRBJ2-6, with 11 nucleotides matching TRBD2. CDR1 and CDR2 (germline): PRHDT, FYEKMQ (reference sequence). Losses at the gene ends were 6 bases for V and 0 bases for J; bases not matched to a gene: 10. CDR3 size: 19 residues. CDR3 protein: CASSPFRLAGNSGANVLTF. The CDR3 coding sequence is TGTGCCAGCAGTCCTTTTAGACTAGCGGGAAACTCTGGGGCCAACGTCCTGACTTTC.

The rearrangement links TRBV6-5 to TRBJ2-7, with D possibly being TRBD1 or TRBD2 (5 bases each). The V and J ends lost 2 bases and 2 bases respectively, with 10 bases between them. From germline, CDR1 is MNHEY and CDR2 SVGAGI. The CDR3 runs 14 residues. The CDR3 region has the DNA TGTGCCAGCAGTTACGGGACGGCAACCTACGAGCAGTACTTC. Protein: CASSYGTATYEQYF.

The V gene is TRBV28, the J gene TRBJ2-7; 10 bases align to TRBD2. Trimming cost V 4 bases and J 7 bases; bases outside gene matches: 13. Germline V gene lookup returns CDR1 MDHEN and CDR2 SYDVKM. The CDR3 runs to 16 residues. The CDR3 sequence is CASSSLGTSEGVEQYF. The DNA for the CDR3 is TGTGCCAGCAGTTCCCTCGGGACTAGCGAAGGAGTTGAGCAGTACTTC.

The J gene is TRBJ2-3, the V gene TRBV4-2, with no clear D. Between the trimmed V and J ends, which lost 0 bases and 2 bases, there was a span of 9 bases. This CDR3 contains 15 residues. CDR1 and CDR2 from the germline V gene are LGHNA and YNFKEQ. CDR3 in DNA: TGTGCCAGCAGCCAAGATAAGTCTTCCACAGATACGCAGTATTTT. Its translation: CASSQDKSSTDTQYF.

The CDR3 spells CASSQNSGTGGSGANVLTF. CDR3 nucleotides: TGCGCCAGCAGCCAAAACTCCGGGACAGGGGGTTCTGGGGCCAACGTCCTGACTTTC. The chain carries TRBV4-1 and TRBJ2-6, with TRBD1 identical over 11 bases. Germline V gene data show CDR1 as MGHRA and CDR2 as YSYEKL. Trimming took 2 bases from V and 1 from J; bases not matched to a gene: 7. The CDR3 covers 19 residues.

In this sample, this clone turned up a few times. The chain is built from TRBV5-1 and TRBJ2-2; D perhaps matches TRBD2 (6 bases). Germline loops: CDR1 SGHRS, CDR2 YFSETQ. V lost 0 bases to trimming and J lost 1 base, with 13 bases between them. CDR3 size: 17 residues. The CDR3 sequence: CASSLGISGKNTGELFF. CDR3 nucleotides: TGCGCCAGCAGCTTGGGTATTAGCGGAAAGAACACCGGGGAGCTGTTTTTT.

The chain combines TRBV28 with TRBJ2-7; 8 positions agree with TRBD2. Germline CDR1 and CDR2: MDHEN and SYDVKM. The CDR3 loop spans 13 amino acids. V was clipped by 6 bases and J by 0 bases; unmatched bases: 1. The CDR3 DNA follows: TGTGCCAGCAGGCGGGGGGTCTCCTACGAGCAGTACTTC. Encoded protein: CASRRGVSYEQYF.

This chain joins TRBV4-1 and TRBJ2-6, with unresolved D. In germline, CDR1 is MGHRA, CDR2 YSYEKL. CDR3 length: 15 amino acids. V was clipped by 1 base and J by 0 bases, with 4 bases between them. CDR3 bases: TGCGCCAGCAGCCAAGTTACCTCTGGGGCCAACGTCCTGACTTTC. It encodes CASSQVTSGANVLTF.

The chain carries TRBV28 and TRBJ1-1; D is unclear. Germline CDR1 and CDR2: MDHEN and SYDVKM. Trimming left V 5 bases short and J 4 bases short, with 14 bases between. The CDR3 is 14 residues long. CDR3 bases: TGTGCCAGCAGTCGCCATAACCACCGCACTGAAGCTTTCTTT. Encoded protein: CASSRHNHRTEAFF.

The chain combines TRBV19 with TRBJ1-1, with D possibly being TRBD1 (6 bases). V was clipped by 4 bases and J by 4 bases, with 19 bases between them. The CDR3 is made up of 16 amino acids. CDR1 is LNHDA, CDR2 SQIVND, per germline (reference sequence). The CDR3 DNA is TGTGCCAGTAGTACCCGGTCCGACAGGAGGGGCACTGAAGCTTTCTTT. It specifies CASSTRSDRRGTEAFF.

V usage is TRBV7-2 and J usage is TRBJ2-1; 8 nucleotides align to TRBD1. CDR1 is SGHTA and CDR2 is FQGNSA in the germline V gene. This CDR3 contains 15 residues. Trimming took 5 bases from V and 1 from J; bases not matched to a gene: 4. In nucleotides, the CDR3 is TGTGCCAGCAGCCTACGGGACAGGTCCTACAATGAGCAGTTCTTC. Translated: CASSLRDRSYNEQFF.